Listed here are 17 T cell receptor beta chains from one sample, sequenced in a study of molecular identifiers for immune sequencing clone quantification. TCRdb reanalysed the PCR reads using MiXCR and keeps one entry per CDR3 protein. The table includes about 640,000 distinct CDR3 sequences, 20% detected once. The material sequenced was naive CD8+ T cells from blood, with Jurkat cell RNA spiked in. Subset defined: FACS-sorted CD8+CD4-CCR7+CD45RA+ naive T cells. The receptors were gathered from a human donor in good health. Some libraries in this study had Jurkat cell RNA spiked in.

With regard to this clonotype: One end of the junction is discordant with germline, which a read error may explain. The DNA of the CDR3 is TGTGCCTGTAGTATTGGTCGTACCTTGAACACTGAAGCTTTCTTT. It translates to CACSIGRTLNTEAFF. J is TRBJ1-1 and V is TRBV19; D gene ambiguous. Germline lookup yields CDR1 LNHDA and CDR2 SQIVND (reference sequence). The CDR3 consists of 15 residues.

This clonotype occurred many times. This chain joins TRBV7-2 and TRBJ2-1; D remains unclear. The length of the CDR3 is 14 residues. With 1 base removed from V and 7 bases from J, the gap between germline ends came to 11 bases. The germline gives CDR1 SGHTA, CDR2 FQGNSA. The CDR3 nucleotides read TGTGCCAGCAGCTTAGGGTTTTCGAGGAATGAGCAGTTCTTC. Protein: CASSLGFSRNEQFF.

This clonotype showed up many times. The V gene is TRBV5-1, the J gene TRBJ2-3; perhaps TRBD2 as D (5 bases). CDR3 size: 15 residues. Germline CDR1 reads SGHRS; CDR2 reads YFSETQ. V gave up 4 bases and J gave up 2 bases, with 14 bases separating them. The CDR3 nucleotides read TGCGCCAGCAGCGATGCTGACTATTACACAGATACGCAGTATTTT. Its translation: CASSDADYYTDTQYF.

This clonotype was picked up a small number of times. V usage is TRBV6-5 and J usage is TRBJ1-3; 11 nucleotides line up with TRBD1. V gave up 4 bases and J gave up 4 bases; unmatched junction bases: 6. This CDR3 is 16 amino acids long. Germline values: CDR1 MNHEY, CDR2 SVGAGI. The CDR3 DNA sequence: TGTGCCAGCAGTTCCCCGGGACAGGGGGAAGGAAACACCATATATTTT. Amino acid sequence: CASSSPGQGEGNTIYF.

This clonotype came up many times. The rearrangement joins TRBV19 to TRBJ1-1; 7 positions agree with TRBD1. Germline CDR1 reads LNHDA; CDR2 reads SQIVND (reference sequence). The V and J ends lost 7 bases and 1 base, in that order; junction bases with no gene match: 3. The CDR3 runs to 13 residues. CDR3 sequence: CASTGGTNTEAFF. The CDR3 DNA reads TGTGCCAGTACAGGGGGTACGAACACTGAAGCTTTCTTT.

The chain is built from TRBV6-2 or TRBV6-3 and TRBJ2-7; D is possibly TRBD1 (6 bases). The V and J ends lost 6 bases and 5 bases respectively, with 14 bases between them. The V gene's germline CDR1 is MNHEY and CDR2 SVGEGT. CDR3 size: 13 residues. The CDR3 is CASSYIRGDEQYF. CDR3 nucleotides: TGTGCCAGCAGCTACATCAGGGGTGACGAGCAGTACTTC.

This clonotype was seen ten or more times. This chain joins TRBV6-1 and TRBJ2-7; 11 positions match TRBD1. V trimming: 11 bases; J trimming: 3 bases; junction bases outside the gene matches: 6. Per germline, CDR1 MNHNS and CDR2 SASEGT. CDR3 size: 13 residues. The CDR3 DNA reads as TGTGCCGCCCGGGACAGGGGGATCTACGAGCAGTACTTC. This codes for CAARDRGIYEQYF.

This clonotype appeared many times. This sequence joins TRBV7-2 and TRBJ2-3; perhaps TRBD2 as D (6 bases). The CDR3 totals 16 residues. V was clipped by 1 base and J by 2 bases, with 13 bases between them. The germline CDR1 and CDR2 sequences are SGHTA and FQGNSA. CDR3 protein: CASSLVGGAYTDTQYF. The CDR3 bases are TGTGCCAGCAGCTTAGTCGGGGGAGCCTACACAGATACGCAGTATTTT.

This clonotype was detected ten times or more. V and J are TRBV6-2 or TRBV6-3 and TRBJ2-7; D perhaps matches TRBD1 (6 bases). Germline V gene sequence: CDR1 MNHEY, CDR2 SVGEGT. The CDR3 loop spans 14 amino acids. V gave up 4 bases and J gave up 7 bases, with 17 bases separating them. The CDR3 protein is CASSSTGLHGEQYF. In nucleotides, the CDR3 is TGTGCCAGCAGTTCAACAGGGCTCCACGGGGAGCAGTACTTC.

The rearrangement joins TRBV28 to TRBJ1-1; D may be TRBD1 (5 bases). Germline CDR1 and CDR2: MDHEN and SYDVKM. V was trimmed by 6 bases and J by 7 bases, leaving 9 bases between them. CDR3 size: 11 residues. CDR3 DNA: TGTGCCAGCAGCAGGACAATTGAAGCTTTCTTT. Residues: CASSRTIEAFF. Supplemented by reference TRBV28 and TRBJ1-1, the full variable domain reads DVKVTQSSRYLVKRTGEKVFLECVQDMDHENMFWYRQDPGLGLRLIYFSYDVKMKEKGDIPEGYSVSREKKERFSLILESASTNQTSMYLCASSRTIEAFFGQGTRLTVV.

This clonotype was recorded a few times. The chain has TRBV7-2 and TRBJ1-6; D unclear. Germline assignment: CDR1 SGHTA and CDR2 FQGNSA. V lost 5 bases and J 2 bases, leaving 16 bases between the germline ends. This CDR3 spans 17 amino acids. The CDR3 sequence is CASSRTGAGAYNSPLHF. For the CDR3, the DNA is TGTGCCAGCAGCCGGACGGGAGCCGGTGCCTATAATTCACCCCTCCACTTT.

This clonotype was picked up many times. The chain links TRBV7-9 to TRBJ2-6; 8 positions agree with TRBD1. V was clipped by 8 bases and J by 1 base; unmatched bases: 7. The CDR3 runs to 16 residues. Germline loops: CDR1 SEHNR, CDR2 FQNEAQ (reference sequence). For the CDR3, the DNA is TGTGCCAGCTTCGGACAGGGAATGTCTGGGGCCAACGTCCTGACTTTC. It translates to CASFGQGMSGANVLTF.

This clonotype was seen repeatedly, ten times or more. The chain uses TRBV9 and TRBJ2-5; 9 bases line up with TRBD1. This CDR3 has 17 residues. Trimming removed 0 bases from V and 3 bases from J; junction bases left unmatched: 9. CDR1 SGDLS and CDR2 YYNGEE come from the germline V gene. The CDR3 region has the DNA TGTGCCAGCAGCGTAGGGAGGGGACAGGGCCTTGAAGAGACCCAGTACTTC. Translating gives CASSVGRGQGLEETQYF.

In nucleotides, the CDR3 is TGTGCCAGTATCAACTCGAAAGGGGCGGGGGTGCCTGAAGCTTTCTTT. It encodes CASINSKGAGVPEAFF. This sequence joins TRBV19 and TRBJ1-1, with D possibly TRBD1 on 5 matching bases. Per the germline V gene, CDR1 is LNHDA and CDR2 is SQIVND (reference sequence). There are 16 residues in the CDR3. Trimming removed 7 bases at V and 6 bases at J, with 24 bases between.

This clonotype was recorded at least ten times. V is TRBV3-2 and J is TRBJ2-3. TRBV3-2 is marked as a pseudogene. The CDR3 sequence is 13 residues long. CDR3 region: CASSQARQDTQYF. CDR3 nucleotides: TGTGCCAGCAGCCAAGCCAGACAAGATACGCAGTATTTT.

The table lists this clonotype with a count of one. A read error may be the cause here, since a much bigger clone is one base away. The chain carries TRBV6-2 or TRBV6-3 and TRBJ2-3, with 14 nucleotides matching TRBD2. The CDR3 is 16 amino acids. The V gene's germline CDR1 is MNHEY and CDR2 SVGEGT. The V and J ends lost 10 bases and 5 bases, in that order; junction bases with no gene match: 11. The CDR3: CANSRLAGGLGDTQYF. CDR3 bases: TGTGCCAACAGCCGACTAGCGGGGGGGCTAGGAGATACGCAGTATTTT.

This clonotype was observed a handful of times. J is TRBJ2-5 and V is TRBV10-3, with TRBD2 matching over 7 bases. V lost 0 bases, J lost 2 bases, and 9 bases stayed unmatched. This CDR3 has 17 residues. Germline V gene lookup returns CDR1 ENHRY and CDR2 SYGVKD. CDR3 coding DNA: TGTGCCATCAGTGAGTCAGTATTCCGGGGGGAACAAGAGACCCAGTACTTC. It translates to CAISESVFRGEQETQYF.